These 15 T cell receptor beta chains originate from one sample sequenced in a study of cytomegalovirus exposure and HLA in healthy donors. PCR amplification relied on 60 Vbeta primers (plus 13 Jbeta primers). The protocol was immunoSEQ multiplex PCR, while the TCRdb copy is restricted to in-frame clones and leaves out a portion. The table has about 140,000 clones, less than 85% seen once. Sequencing was carried out using PBMCs. These receptors were taken from a middle-aged man in good health and CMV-seronegative.

The CDR3 sequence is CASMKTPGGFYEQYF. The CDR3 nucleotides are TGCGCCAGCATGAAGACCCCGGGGGGTTTCTACGAGCAGTACTTC. The chain recombines TRBV4-1 with TRBJ2-7; the match to TRBD2 covers 7 bases. The CDR3 has 15 residues. V trimming: 7 bases; J trimming: 3 bases; junction bases outside the gene matches: 12. The germline CDR1 and CDR2 sequences are MGHRA and YSYEKL.

The chain uses TRBV27 and TRBJ1-5, with D possibly TRBD1 on 6 matching bases. Between the trimmed V and J ends, which lost 6 bases and 6 bases, there was a span of 15 bases. Germline V lookup: CDR1 MNHEY, CDR2 SMNVEV (reference sequence). The CDR3 is made up of 14 amino acids. CDR3 amino acids: CASRGGGAGQPQHF. In DNA, the CDR3 is TGTGCCAGCAGAGGCGGGGGCGCGGGTCAGCCCCAGCATTTT.

This clone has only a few counts. The V gene is TRBV14, the J gene TRBJ2-7, with TRBD2 as a possible D gene (6 bases). Germline V gives CDR1 SGHDN, CDR2 FVKESK. This CDR3 region has 14 residues. V gave up 2 bases and J gave up 3 bases, with 11 bases separating them. CDR3 sequence (DNA): TGTGCCAGCAGCCAACGGGGGTGGTTCTACGAGCAGTACTTC. Its protein is CASSQRGWFYEQYF. The whole variable domain, filled in from reference TRBV14 and TRBJ2-7, reads EAGVTQFPSHSVIEKGQTVTLRCDPISGHDNLYWYRRVMGKEIKFLLHFVKESKQDESGMPNNRFLAERTGGTYSTLKVQPAELEDSGVYFCASSQRGWFYEQYFGPGTRLTVT.

The V gene is TRBV5-6, the J gene TRBJ1-2; tentative D call: TRBD1 (6 bases). The CDR3 runs to 13 residues. Germline V gene data show CDR1 as SGHDT and CDR2 as YYEEEE. Between the trimmed V and J ends, which lost 5 bases and 8 bases, there was a span of 16 bases. The CDR3 nucleotides are TGTGCCAGCAGGTTACAGGGCGGGAGAGGCTACACCTTC. Translated, it gives CASRLQGGRGYTF.

The V and J genes are TRBV13 and TRBJ1-6, with unresolved D. Germline CDR1 reads PRHDT; CDR2 reads FYEKMQ (reference sequence). The CDR3 is 12 residues long. Trimming stripped 4 bases from V and 7 bases from J, with 5 bases between. The DNA for the CDR3 is TGTGCCAGCAGCTCCGGGAATTCACCCCTCCACTTT. Protein product: CASSSGNSPLHF.

The chain has TRBV21-1 and TRBJ1-6. TRBV21-1 is deemed a pseudogene. This CDR3 is built from 19 residues. The CDR3 DNA sequence: TGTGCCAGCAGCAAAAACCGGGGGGGGGTGAGCTCCTATAATTCACCCCTCCACTTT. It is translated as CASSKNRGGVSSYNSPLHF.

V is TRBV11-2 and J is TRBJ2-5; TRBD1 aligns across 9 bases. Gene TRBJ2-7 matches the end of the DNA better, so the J call may be wrong. CDR3 length equals 14 residues. Germline lookup yields CDR1 SGHAT and CDR2 FQNNGV. The CDR3: CASSLGTGASEQYF. The CDR3 bases are TGTGCCAGCAGCTTAGGGACAGGGGCTAGCGAGCAGTACTTC.

This chain connects TRBV7-8 to TRBJ2-5; weak D call: TRBD1 (6 bases). Germline V CDR1 and CDR2: SGHVS, FQNEAQ. CDR3 length equals 15 residues. The ends were cut back, 5 bases at V and 0 bases at J, with 13 bases in the middle. DNA for the CDR3: TGTGCCAGCAGCCGCGTAAACAGGGACCAAGAGACCCAGTACTTC. It encodes CASSRVNRDQETQYF.

V usage is TRBV27 and J usage is TRBJ2-5, with a possible D match to TRBD2 (5 bases). Germline V gene data show CDR1 as MNHEY and CDR2 as SMNVEV (reference sequence). This CDR3 contains 12 residues. The V gene lost 4 bases and the J gene lost 11 bases, with 14 bases spanning the gap. CDR3 nucleotide sequence: TGTGCCAGCAGTTCCGGGTCTTGGGAGCAGTACTTC. Its protein product is CASSSGSWEQYF.

The chain joins TRBV7-9 to TRBJ2-3; 11 nucleotides match TRBD2. CDR1 is SEHNR, CDR2 FQNEAQ, per germline (reference sequence). After removal of 5 bases from V and 6 bases from J, the junction contained 10 bases not matched to a gene. There are 16 residues in the CDR3. The CDR3 DNA is TGTGCCAGCAGCCCCTTAGCGGGAGGGCCGACCGATACGCAGTATTTT. Translating it yields CASSPLAGGPTDTQYF. The variable domain in full, with the rest retrieved from reference TRBV7-9 and TRBJ2-3, is DTGVSQNPRHKITKRGQNVTFRCDPISEHNRLYWYRQTLGQGPEFLTYFQNEAQLEKSRLLSDRFSAERPKGSFSTLEIQRTEQGDSAMYLCASSPLAGGPTDTQYFGPGTRLTVL.

V usage is TRBV7-2 and J usage is TRBJ1-5; D is perhaps TRBD1 (6 bases). The CDR3 loop spans 15 amino acids. The V and J ends lost 1 base and 3 bases respectively, with 10 bases between them. Per germline, CDR1 SGHTA and CDR2 FQGNSA. The CDR3 nucleotides are TGTGCCAGCAGCTTAGAGGACAGTTACAATCAGCCCCAGCATTTT. It is translated as CASSLEDSYNQPQHF.

This sequence joins TRBV19 and TRBJ1-5; 10 bases are shared with TRBD1. Germline V gives CDR1 LNHDA, CDR2 SQIVND (reference sequence). The CDR3 sequence is 16 residues long. Trimming removed 7 bases from V and 5 bases from J; junction bases left unmatched: 11. This CDR3 reads CASNRGTGVYDQPQHF. The CDR3 DNA is TGTGCCAGTAACAGGGGGACAGGGGTTTACGATCAGCCCCAGCATTTT.

The V and J genes are TRBV5-5 and TRBJ2-7; TRBD2 matches 11 bases. The V gene end was trimmed by 0 bases and the J gene end by 2 bases; junction bases not matched to a gene: 1. CDR1 is SGHKS and CDR2 is YYEKEE in the germline V gene (reference sequence). This CDR3 has 15 amino acids. CDR3 DNA: TGTGCCAGCAGCTTGGTAGCGGGAGGGACCTACGAGCAGTACTTC. Translation gives CASSLVAGGTYEQYF.

The chain joins TRBV6-5 to TRBJ1-2; 8 bases agree with TRBD1. V shed 3 bases and J 4 bases; nucleotides not matched to a gene: 10. CDR1 and CDR2 (germline): MNHEY, SVGAGI. The CDR3 length is 16 residues. As DNA, the CDR3 is TGTGCCAGCAGTTATTACGGGACAGGCCCCTCCTATGGCTACACCTTC. This encodes CASSYYGTGPSYGYTF.

V gene TRBV9 combines with J gene TRBJ1-1; D unclear. Germline V gene data show CDR1 as SGDLS and CDR2 as YYNGEE. This CDR3 is built from 13 residues. Trimming removed 4 bases from V and 0 bases from J, with 7 bases in between. The CDR3 nucleotides read TGTGCCAGCAGCACTACAATGAACACTGAAGCTTTCTTT. Protein product: CASSTTMNTEAFF. Looking up the rest from reference TRBV9 and TRBJ1-1 gives the full variable domain: DSGVTQTPKHLITATGQRVTLRCSPRSGDLSVYWYQQSLDQGLQFLIQYYNGEERAKGNILERFSAQQFPDLHSELNLSSLELGDSALYFCASSTTMNTEAFFGQGTRLTVV.